These 25 T cell receptor beta chains share one sample of origin, sequenced in a study of OX40 agonist ivuxolimab in advanced cancers. Profiled with immunoSEQ multiplex PCR; TCRdb holds only in-frame clones, not every one. The table shows roughly 120,000 clones, with around 89% occurring only once. The sample in question was CD4+ or CD8+ T cells sorted from blood, obtained in a trial of the OX40 agonist ivuxolimab. Receptor source: an adult with an advanced solid tumor such as melanoma, head and neck, liver or kidney cancer.

The sample holds a few counts of this clone. The chain joins TRBV2 to TRBJ2-2; D ambiguous. The CDR3 length is 15 residues. Germline V gives CDR1 SNHLY, CDR2 FYNNEI. Trimming removed 4 bases from V and 4 bases from J, with 13 bases in between. In DNA, the CDR3 is TGTGCCAGCAGTGTTCTCAGTAGAGGCACCGGGGAGCTGTTTTTT. The encoded protein is CASSVLSRGTGELFF.

This sequence joins TRBV6-5 and TRBJ1-2; 10 bases match TRBD1. The CDR3 runs 13 residues. The germline V gene encodes CDR1 MNHEY and CDR2 SVGAGI. J lost 8 bases, V lost 2 bases, and 2 bases had no gene match. CDR3 loop: CASSYGTGEGYTF. CDR3 nucleotide sequence: TGTGCCAGCAGTTACGGGACAGGGGAGGGCTACACCTTC.

The chain uses TRBV2 and TRBJ1-4, with TRBD1 matching 7 bases. The V and J ends lost 6 bases and 3 bases, in that order; junction bases with no gene match: 4. The V gene's germline CDR1 is SNHLY and CDR2 FYNNEI. This CDR3 region has 14 residues. CDR3 sequence: CASRAGTANEKLFF. The CDR3 DNA sequence: TGTGCCAGCAGGGCCGGGACAGCTAATGAAAAACTGTTTTTT.

The chain is built from TRBV7-3 and TRBJ2-2, with 11 bases that match TRBD1. The CDR3 loop spans 17 amino acids. Germline lookup yields CDR1 SGHTA and CDR2 FQGTGA. With 0 bases clipped from V and 7 bases from J, the junction kept 7 bases outside the gene matches. CDR3 bases: TGTGCCAGCAGCTTAACGTCGGACAGGGGGCTTCACGGGGAGCTGTTTTTT. It specifies CASSLTSDRGLHGELFF.

The rearrangement links TRBV4-3 to TRBJ2-5; TRBD1 matches 7 bases. CDR1 is LGHNA and CDR2 is YSLEER in the germline V gene. Unmatched junction bases numbered 10, after V lost 4 bases and J lost 5 bases. This CDR3 region has 15 residues. The CDR3 DNA reads TGCGCCAGCAGCCCAAATACAGGGGAATGGGAGACCCAGTACTTC. Its protein product is CASSPNTGEWETQYF.

This clone was seen just once. The chain combines TRBV5-1 with TRBJ1-2; the D is unclear. V was pared by 4 bases and J by 7 bases, with 17 bases between. CDR3 length: 14 residues. The germline V gene has CDR1 SGHRS and CDR2 YFSETQ. The CDR3 protein is CASSPGVLEGGYTF. The CDR3 nucleotides are TGCGCCAGCAGCCCCGGGGTCCTGGAGGGTGGCTACACCTTC.

This clone was counted once. The rearrangement joins TRBV7-9 to TRBJ1-4; no reliable D call. Germline CDR1 is SEHNR and CDR2 is FQNEAQ (reference sequence). The CDR3 consists of 15 residues. V lost 7 bases to trimming and J lost 7 bases, with 19 bases between them. The CDR3 region is CASTGRPGLSEKLFF. Written as DNA, the CDR3 is TGTGCCAGCACCGGGCGGCCAGGCCTATCTGAAAAACTGTTTTTT.

The chain uses TRBV5-1 and TRBJ2-7, with 8 positions matching TRBD1. In germline, CDR1 is SGHRS, CDR2 YFSETQ. The CDR3 covers 15 residues. V dropped 0 bases and J dropped 4; count of bases not matched to a gene: 6. Written as DNA, the CDR3 is TGCGCCAGCAGCTTGGGGCAGGGGGCTGGGTACGAGCAGTACTTC. It codes for CASSLGQGAGYEQYF.

The chain recombines TRBV7-2 with TRBJ1-2; possible D gene TRBD1, 6 bases. The CDR3 consists of 14 residues. Germline V gives CDR1 SGHTA, CDR2 FQGNSA. Trimming left V 1 base short and J 7 bases short, with 13 bases between. CDR3 protein: CASSLGGRGIGYTF. DNA of the CDR3: TGTGCCAGCAGCTTAGGGGGGCGCGGGATTGGCTACACCTTC.

This chain links TRBV19 with TRBJ1-5; 8 positions agree with TRBD1. The J segment lost 5 bases and the V segment lost 7 bases, leaving 7 bases of the junction unmatched. Germline V gene sequence: CDR1 LNHDA, CDR2 SQIVND (reference sequence). This CDR3 has 14 amino acids. The chain's CDR3 is CASTQGADYQPQHF. Written as DNA, the CDR3 is TGTGCCAGTACCCAGGGGGCAGACTATCAGCCCCAGCATTTT.

The V gene is TRBV13, the J gene TRBJ2-2; 9 positions agree with TRBD2. The CDR3 has 16 amino acids. The J segment lost 2 bases and the V segment lost 5 bases, leaving 6 bases of the junction unmatched. The germline V gene encodes CDR1 PRHDT and CDR2 FYEKMQ (reference sequence). CDR3 protein: CASSGLTSGNTGELFF. DNA for the CDR3: TGTGCCAGCAGCGGCCTGACTAGCGGCAACACCGGGGAGCTGTTTTTT.

The chain carries TRBV23-1 and TRBJ2-7; maybe TRBD2 (6 bases). TRBV23-1 is marked as an open reading frame, function uncertain. V was pared by 1 base and J by 6 bases, with 7 bases between. The CDR3 has 12 amino acids. The CDR3 nucleotides are TGCGCCAGCAGTCAATTCGGGGGCGAGCAGTACTTC. Protein: CASSQFGGEQYF.

The chain employs TRBV7-2 and TRBJ2-3, with 9 bases fitting TRBD2. This CDR3 has 15 residues. Losses at the gene ends were 4 bases for V and 6 bases for J; bases not matched to a gene: 8. Germline V lookup: CDR1 SGHTA, CDR2 FQGNSA. In DNA, the CDR3 is TGTGCCAGCAGCTCCATAGCGGGGGAATGGGATACGCAGTATTTT. Translating it yields CASSSIAGEWDTQYF. The full variable domain, with the rest looked up from reference TRBV7-2 and TRBJ2-3, is GAGVSQSPSNKVTEKGKDVELRCDPISGHTALYWYRQSLGQGLEFLIYFQGNSAPDKSGLPSDRFSAERTGGSVSTLTIQRTQQEDSAVYLCASSSIAGEWDTQYFGPGTRLTVL.

V is TRBV7-9 and J is TRBJ2-1, with D uncertain. This CDR3 has 14 amino acids. V was clipped by 7 bases and J by 0 bases, with 10 bases between them. Per the germline V gene, CDR1 is SEHNR and CDR2 is FQNEAQ (reference sequence). Here the CDR3 reads CASTDLSSYNEQFF. The CDR3 DNA is TGTGCCAGCACAGACTTGAGCTCCTACAATGAGCAGTTCTTC.

DNA of the CDR3: TGTGCCAGCAGTGACCGGGACCGCCACAGTTCACCCCTCCACTTT. It specifies CASSDRDRHSSPLHF. The chain has TRBV6-6 and TRBJ1-6; D might be TRBD1 (5 bases). The CDR3 loop spans 15 amino acids. The germline V gene has CDR1 MNHNY and CDR2 SVGAGI (reference sequence). Trimming stripped 5 bases from V and 9 bases from J, with 17 bases between.

The rearrangement uses TRBV7-2 and TRBJ1-2, with 9 bases identical to TRBD1. The germline gives CDR1 SGHTA, CDR2 FQGNSA. This CDR3 has 14 residues. V dropped 4 bases and J dropped 7; count of bases not matched to a gene: 7. The DNA for the CDR3 is TGTGCCAGCAGCTCGTCCGGGACAGGGCTTGGCTACACCTTC. It encodes CASSSSGTGLGYTF.

The chain combines TRBV29-1 with TRBJ1-1; the D is unclear. CDR1 is SQVTM and CDR2 is ANQGSEA in the germline V gene. The CDR3 runs to 13 residues. V gave up 2 bases and J gave up 1 base, with 8 bases separating them. The CDR3 loop is CSVEKWSNTEAFF. The CDR3 DNA follows: TGCAGCGTTGAAAAATGGTCGAACACTGAAGCTTTCTTT.

The rearrangement links TRBV18 to TRBJ1-3; 12 positions agree with TRBD1. The CDR3 is 17 residues long. Per the germline V gene, CDR1 is KGHSH and CDR2 is LQKENI. J gave up 4 bases and V 0 bases, and 4 bases lay outside the gene matches. The CDR3 bases are TGTGCCAGCTCACCACCGGGACAGGGGGCGCTGGGAAACACCATATATTTT. It codes for CASSPPGQGALGNTIYF.

The chain links TRBV18 to TRBJ2-1; 10 bases are shared with TRBD2. CDR1 and CDR2 from the germline V gene are KGHSH and LQKENI. Losses at the gene ends were 1 base for V and 0 bases for J; bases not matched to a gene: 3. The CDR3 contains 17 residues. The CDR3 loop is CASSPQERGGSYNEQFF. The CDR3 nucleotides are TGTGCCAGCTCACCACAAGAGCGGGGGGGCTCCTACAATGAGCAGTTCTTC.

The chain carries TRBV18 and TRBJ2-7; D is uncertain. This CDR3 is built from 12 residues. Looked up from germline, CDR1 is KGHSH and CDR2 is LQKENI. Trimming pared 3 bases from V and 3 bases from J, leaving 6 bases between. CDR3 sequence (DNA): TGTGCCAGCTCACCGAACGTCTACGAGCAGTACTTC. Translating it yields CASSPNVYEQYF.

In this sample, this clone turned up a few times. V usage is TRBV18 and J usage is TRBJ2-2; TRBD2 aligns across 11 bases. The germline V gene has CDR1 KGHSH and CDR2 LQKENI. The CDR3 runs to 18 residues. With 0 bases clipped from V and 2 bases from J, the junction kept 5 bases outside the gene matches. The DNA for the CDR3 is TGTGCCAGCTCACCACCCGGGACTAGCGGACCTAACACCGGGGAGCTGTTTTTT. This codes for CASSPPGTSGPNTGELFF.

CDR3 in DNA: TGTGCCAGCAGTGAAAACTCTAGCGGGGCGTTCGGGGAGCAGTTCTTC. Translated: CASSENSSGAFGEQFF. V and J are TRBV2 and TRBJ2-1, with TRBD2 matching 9 bases. Trimming at V came to 2 bases and at J to 10 bases, leaving 12 bases not matched to a gene. The germline CDR1 and CDR2 sequences are SNHLY and FYNNEI. The CDR3 consists of 16 residues.

The V gene is TRBV7-2, the J gene TRBJ1-2; 8 bases fit TRBD1. V lost 5 bases and J lost 8; bases outside the gene matches: 10. CDR1 is SGHTA and CDR2 is FQGNSA in the germline V gene. This CDR3 region has 14 residues. The DNA of the CDR3 is TGTGCCAGCAGCCACGGACAGGGAGGTAGGGGCTACACCTTC. It specifies CASSHGQGGRGYTF.

This rearrangement joins TRBV7-2 to TRBJ2-1, with a weak D call TRBD1 (5 bases). Trimming cost V 4 bases and J 6 bases, with 13 bases left between them. The germline CDR1 and CDR2 sequences are SGHTA and FQGNSA. The CDR3 consists of 14 residues. The CDR3 sequence is CASSSSQQVNEQFF. The CDR3 nucleotides read TGTGCCAGCAGCTCCAGCCAACAGGTCAATGAGCAGTTCTTC. The full variable domain, its missing parts supplied by reference TRBV7-2 and TRBJ2-1, is GAGVSQSPSNKVTEKGKDVELRCDPISGHTALYWYRQSLGQGLEFLIYFQGNSAPDKSGLPSDRFSAERTGGSVSTLTIQRTQQEDSAVYLCASSSSQQVNEQFFGPGTRLTVL.

V gene TRBV7-2 combines with J gene TRBJ2-7; D remains ambiguous. The CDR3 runs to 13 residues. V was clipped by 6 bases and J by 3 bases, with 12 bases between them. Looked up from germline, CDR1 is SGHTA and CDR2 is FQGNSA. The CDR3 region is CASSPPVLYEQYF. The CDR3 DNA follows: TGTGCCAGCAGTCCCCCGGTGCTCTACGAGCAGTACTTC.